This T cell receptor beta chain was documented in a study of shared clonotypes between healthy human individuals. Whole-study findings and limits: The four-donor shared clonotypes exceeded non-shared clonotypes in generation probability, with non-shared ones scoring lower.

The study drew its donors from healthy HIV-negative adults without recent acute infections or vaccinations. On this clone: What it recognizes is unknown.

TCRdb's copy holds only in-frame clones and misses some; the assay was immunoSEQ multiplex PCR. The repertoire holds more than 2 million clones, with under 97% as singletons. The CDR3 is 16 residues long. The germline V gene encodes CDR1 LNHDA and CDR2 SQIVND (reference sequence). Germline trimming cut 0 bases from V and 7 bases from J; bases unmatched to any gene: 9. Sequencing was done on a sample of naive CD4+ T cells sorted from blood. Subset given: CD45RA+ positively selected. This TCR derives from a man aged 18 to 29 in good health. The rearrangement uses TRBV19 and TRBJ2-5; 9 bases are a match to TRBD1. The CDR3 DNA reads TGTGCCAGTAGTATAGAAGGGACAGGGAAAAGCAGGACCCAGTACTTC. The encoded protein is CASSIEGTGKSRTQYF.